Below are 7 T cell receptor beta chains sequenced from a single sample in a study of cytomegalovirus exposure and HLA in healthy donors. The PCR had 60 Vbeta and 13 Jbeta primers. The data were produced by immunoSEQ multiplex PCR, yet TCRdb's version contains in-frame clones alone and is incomplete. The table lists fewer than 200,000 clones, around 72% of them singletons. Sequencing used PBMCs. These receptors were taken from a man aged 45-60 years in good health and CMV-seronegative.

This chain joins TRBV7-2 and TRBJ2-5; no reliable D call. The CDR3 is 13 residues long. Looked up from germline, CDR1 is SGHTA and CDR2 is FQGNSA. V lost 7 bases and J lost 2, with 11 bases in between. The CDR3 is CASNSSPQETQYF. In DNA, the CDR3 is TGTGCCAGCAATTCCAGTCCACAAGAGACCCAGTACTTC. Drawing the rest from reference TRBV7-2 and TRBJ2-5, the complete variable domain is GAGVSQSPSNKVTEKGKDVELRCDPISGHTALYWYRQSLGQGLEFLIYFQGNSAPDKSGLPSDRFSAERTGGSVSTLTIQRTQQEDSAVYLCASNSSPQETQYFGPGTRLLVL.

This rearrangement joins TRBV7-9 to TRBJ2-5, with 14 bases aligning to TRBD2. Germline V lookup: CDR1 SEHNR, CDR2 FQNEAQ (reference sequence). The CDR3 covers 16 residues. V gave up 5 bases and J gave up 5 bases; unmatched junction bases: 7. Here the CDR3 DNA reads TGTGCCAGCAGCCTCGAGGGACTAGCGGGGGCGGAGACCCAGTACTTC. It translates to CASSLEGLAGAETQYF.

The chain links TRBV6-1 to TRBJ1-5, with 9 bases identical to TRBD1. V lost 6 bases and J lost 2; bases outside the gene matches: 2. The CDR3 covers 14 residues. Looked up from germline, CDR1 is MNHNS and CDR2 is SASEGT. The DNA of the CDR3 is TGTGCCAGCAGGGACAGGGGTGGCAATCAGCCCCAGCATTTT. Protein sequence: CASRDRGGNQPQHF.

This clone was detected only once. V is TRBV7-3 and J is TRBJ2-1; weak D call: TRBD2 (5 bases). CDR1 is SGHTA, CDR2 FQGTGA, per germline. Trimming took off 5 bases at V and 0 bases at J, with 14 bases between the two ends. CDR3 length: 16 amino acids. Here the CDR3 reads CASSTSGSYSYNEQFF. The CDR3 DNA reads TGTGCCAGCAGCACCTCGGGGTCTTACTCCTACAATGAGCAGTTCTTC.

The gene calls are TRBV29-1 and TRBJ1-1; possible D gene TRBD1, 6 bases. V was shortened by 6 bases and J by 4 bases, with 21 bases between the two germline ends. CDR1 and CDR2 (germline): SQVTM, ANQGSEA. This CDR3 has 15 amino acids. CDR3 in amino acids: CSVQYPGQRGTEAFF. In nucleotides, the CDR3 is TGCAGCGTCCAATACCCGGGACAACGAGGCACTGAAGCTTTCTTT.

The chain joins TRBV11-2 to TRBJ1-2; TRBD1 matches 7 bases. The CDR3 sequence is 17 residues long. Germline CDR1 is SGHAT and CDR2 is FQNNGV. The V segment lost 1 base and the J segment 5 bases; nucleotides outside the gene matches: 13. The CDR3 region is CASSLGGAGGIIYGYTF. CDR3 DNA sequence: TGTGCCAGCAGCTTAGGGGGCGCAGGGGGTATAATTTATGGCTACACCTTC.

This rearrangement joins TRBV7-9 to TRBJ2-2; weak D call: TRBD1 (5 bases). This CDR3 region has 15 residues. The germline gives CDR1 SEHNR, CDR2 FQNEAQ (reference sequence). The V and J ends lost 4 bases and 1 base respectively, with 10 bases between them. CDR3 sequence (DNA): TGTGCCAGCAGCTGGGGCCAGGGGAACACCGGGGAGCTGTTTTTT. It is translated as CASSWGQGNTGELFF.